Listed here are 20 T cell receptor beta chains from one sample, sequenced in a study of shared clonotypes between healthy human individuals. Clones were read by immunoSEQ multiplex PCR, and TCRdb kept only the in-frame ones, dropping some. The sample includes around 320,000 clones, around nine tenths of them seen just once. Sample: memory CD8+ T cells sorted from blood. Subset noted: CD45RO+ cells pooled with CCR7-negative TemRA cells. These receptors were collected from a man between 18 and 35 years old in good health.

In this sample, this clone turned up a few times. The chain links TRBV10-1 to TRBJ2-3; 8 positions match TRBD2. The CDR3 contains 16 residues. Trimming cost V 3 bases and J 2 bases; bases outside gene matches: 7. Germline CDR1 WNHNN, CDR2 SYGVQD (reference sequence). CDR3 amino acids: CASSDWRGADTDTQYF. The CDR3 nucleotides read TGCGCCAGCAGTGATTGGCGGGGGGCCGACACAGATACGCAGTATTTT.

The rearrangement joins TRBV5-6 to TRBJ2-7; D possibly uses TRBD1 or TRBD2 (5 bases each). The V gene lost 4 bases and the J gene lost 8 bases, with 19 bases spanning the gap. The germline V gene encodes CDR1 SGHDT and CDR2 YYEEEE. This CDR3 spans 14 amino acids. CDR3 DNA sequence: TGTGCCAGCAGCCCCGGGACGGACCACCTACAGCAGTACTTC. Translating it yields CASSPGTDHLQQYF.

The V gene is TRBV4-1, the J gene TRBJ2-1; 9 bases fit TRBD2. This CDR3 region has 19 residues. With 0 bases clipped from V and 0 bases from J, the junction kept 9 bases outside the gene matches. CDR1 MGHRA and CDR2 YSYEKL come from the germline V gene. Here the CDR3 DNA reads TGCGCCAGCAGCCAAGAGGTAGCGGGAGCCCCTAGCTCCTACAATGAGCAGTTCTTC. Protein product: CASSQEVAGAPSSYNEQFF.

The V and J genes are TRBV6-1 and TRBJ2-7; D possibly corresponds to TRBD2 (5 bases). This CDR3 is built from 14 residues. The germline V gene has CDR1 MNHNS and CDR2 SASEGT. Trimming pared 7 bases from V and 1 base from J, leaving 14 bases between. The CDR3 protein is CASTSVGVSYEQYF. The CDR3 DNA reads as TGTGCCAGCACTTCGGTCGGGGTTTCCTACGAGCAGTACTTC.

The rearrangement joins TRBV4-1 to TRBJ2-7, with D perhaps given as TRBD1 or TRBD2 (5 bases each). The CDR3 loop spans 15 amino acids. Germline V lookup: CDR1 MGHRA, CDR2 YSYEKL. The V gene lost 0 bases and the J gene lost 5 bases, with 14 bases spanning the gap. The CDR3 DNA sequence: TGCGCCAGCAGCCAAGATGACGGGAAAGGGGACGAGCAGTACTTC. This gives the protein CASSQDDGKGDEQYF.

The chain couples TRBV7-9 to TRBJ2-7, with D tentatively TRBD1 (5 bases). V lost 3 bases and J lost 5, with 8 bases in between. Germline loops: CDR1 SEHNR, CDR2 FQNEAQ (reference sequence). The CDR3 spans 12 residues. CDR3 protein: CASSFDSHEQYF. CDR3 coding DNA: TGTGCCAGCAGCTTTGACAGTCACGAGCAGTACTTC.

The chain carries TRBV13 and TRBJ2-3, with 11 bases aligning to TRBD2. The V gene end was trimmed by 4 bases and the J gene end by 6 bases; junction bases not matched to a gene: 6. This CDR3 is built from 15 residues. CDR1 is PRHDT, CDR2 FYEKMQ, per germline (reference sequence). The CDR3 spells CASSSGTSGWDTQYF. The CDR3 DNA follows: TGTGCCAGCAGCTCAGGGACTAGCGGTTGGGATACGCAGTATTTT. The full variable domain, with the rest looked up from reference TRBV13 and TRBJ2-3, is AAGVIQSPRHLIKEKRETATLKCYPIPRHDTVYWYQQGPGQDPQFLISFYEKMQSDKGSIPDRFSAQQFSDYHSELNMSSLELGDSALYFCASSSGTSGWDTQYFGPGTRLTVL.

J is TRBJ2-5 and V is TRBV2, with 7 bases identical to TRBD1. Germline V gives CDR1 SNHLY, CDR2 FYNNEI. This CDR3 has 13 amino acids. Losses at the gene ends were 7 bases for V and 1 base for J; bases not matched to a gene: 3. The CDR3 is CASTGDSQETQYF. The CDR3, as DNA: TGTGCCAGCACTGGGGACAGCCAAGAGACCCAGTACTTC.

The CDR3, as DNA: TGTGCCATCAGTGAGTCGAGAGAACGTAGCACAGATACGCAGTATTTT. Translation gives CAISESRERSTDTQYF. The rearrangement links TRBV10-3 to TRBJ2-3; unclear D gene. Germline V gene lookup returns CDR1 ENHRY and CDR2 SYGVKD. The CDR3 extends over 16 amino acids. The V gene lost 0 bases and the J gene lost 0 bases, with 10 bases spanning the gap.

The rearrangement links TRBV7-8 to TRBJ2-7; D might be TRBD2 (5 bases). The germline V gene has CDR1 SGHVS and CDR2 FQNEAQ. The CDR3 sequence is 13 residues long. V lost 5 bases and J 6 bases, leaving 14 bases between the germline ends. The CDR3 DNA reads TGTGCCAGCAGCGAAATACTAGGCAGCGAGCAGTACTTC. It encodes CASSEILGSEQYF. Filled out from reference TRBV7-8 and TRBJ2-7, the complete variable domain reads GAGVSQSPRYKVAKRGQDVALRCDPISGHVSLFWYQQALGQGPEFLTYFQNEAQLDKSGLPSDRFFAERPEGSVSTLKIQRTQQEDSAVYLCASSEILGSEQYFGPGTRLTVT.

This sequence joins TRBV11-2 and TRBJ1-1; D uncertain. V lost 0 bases and J 0 bases, leaving 8 bases between the germline ends. The CDR3 extends over 15 amino acids. CDR1 and CDR2 from the germline V gene are SGHAT and FQNNGV. The CDR3 sequence is CASSLDSRMNTEAFF. The CDR3 nucleotides read TGTGCCAGCAGCTTAGACAGCAGAATGAACACTGAAGCTTTCTTT.

The CDR3 DNA is TGTGCCAGCAGCTTAGGCCCGGACAGGGTAGGGACCTACGAGCAGTACTTC. Translated: CASSLGPDRVGTYEQYF. The chain has TRBV11-2 and TRBJ2-7, with 8 bases lining up with TRBD1. The V segment lost 1 base and the J segment 2 bases; nucleotides outside the gene matches: 10. From germline, CDR1 is SGHAT and CDR2 FQNNGV. This CDR3 spans 17 amino acids. Variable domain in full (rest from reference TRBV11-2 and TRBJ2-7): EAGVAQSPRYKIIEKRQSVAFWCNPISGHATLYWYQQILGQGPKLLIQFQNNGVVDDSQLPKDRFSAERLKGVDSTLKIQPAKLEDSAVYLCASSLGPDRVGTYEQYFGPGTRLTVT.

CDR3: CAIGDRVNEQFF. In nucleotides, the CDR3 is TGTGCCATCGGGGACAGAGTCAATGAGCAGTTCTTC. The chain recombines TRBV25-1 with TRBJ2-1; 7 bases are shared with TRBD1. The CDR3 covers 12 residues. Germline V gene sequence: CDR1 MGHDK, CDR2 SYGVNS. V lost 10 bases, J lost 6 bases, and 6 bases stayed unmatched.

There are many counts of this clone. This chain links TRBV6-6 with TRBJ2-3; TRBD1 aligns across 10 bases. Germline V gene lookup returns CDR1 MNHNY and CDR2 SVGAGI (reference sequence). The CDR3 spans 15 residues. With 4 bases clipped from V and 0 bases from J, the junction kept 1 base outside the gene matches. The CDR3 sequence: CASSLTGGSTDTQYF. DNA of the CDR3: TGTGCCAGCAGTTTGACAGGGGGCAGCACAGATACGCAGTATTTT.

This clone came up once. CDR3 sequence: CASSQELREIQVALHF. For the CDR3, the DNA is TGCGCCAGCAGCCAAGAGTTGAGGGAGATACAGGTTGCCCTCCACTTT. The gene calls are TRBV4-1 and TRBJ1-6, with D perhaps matching TRBD1 (5 bases). CDR3 length: 16 residues. Per the germline V gene, CDR1 is MGHRA and CDR2 is YSYEKL. Trimming shortened V by 0 bases and J by 14 bases, and 20 bases separated the two germline ends.

This rearrangement joins TRBV27 to TRBJ2-1; 9 nucleotides match TRBD1. Germline-derived CDR1 and CDR2 are MNHEY and SMNVEV (reference sequence). The V segment lost 2 bases and the J segment 7 bases; nucleotides outside the gene matches: 9. The CDR3 loop spans 16 amino acids. CDR3: CASSLPPGQGLNEQFF. The CDR3 DNA reads as TGTGCCAGCAGTTTACCCCCGGGACAGGGTCTTAATGAGCAGTTCTTC.

The chain recombines TRBV5-1 with TRBJ2-7; D may be TRBD2 (6 bases). Germline assignment: CDR1 SGHRS and CDR2 YFSETQ. The CDR3 spans 14 residues. The germline V and J ends were trimmed by 4 bases and 0 bases, with 11 bases remaining between them. The CDR3 loop reads CASSSLGGSYEQYF. CDR3 sequence (DNA): TGCGCCAGCAGCAGTCTGGGGGGCTCCTACGAGCAGTACTTC.

This chain uses TRBV2 with TRBJ2-7; D is unclear. The CDR3 length is 14 residues. With 3 bases removed from V and 2 bases from J, the gap between germline ends came to 11 bases. CDR1 and CDR2 (germline): SNHLY, FYNNEI. The CDR3 DNA reads as TGTGCCAGCAGTGATCCTCAACTCGCCTACGAGCAGTACTTC. This translates into CASSDPQLAYEQYF.

V and J are TRBV4-1 and TRBJ1-2; D not resolved. V lost 0 bases, J lost 1 base, and 9 bases lay in between. This CDR3 has 15 residues. CDR1 and CDR2 (germline): MGHRA, YSYEKL. CDR3 in DNA: TGCGCCAGCAGCCAAGATCCTTTAAGTAACTATGGCTACACCTTC. Its translation: CASSQDPLSNYGYTF.

V usage is TRBV10-2 and J usage is TRBJ1-2; D perhaps matches TRBD1 (5 bases). The CDR3 has 15 residues. From germline, CDR1 is WSHSY and CDR2 SAAADI. V shed 8 bases and J shed 2 bases, with 18 bases lying between them. The DNA of the CDR3 is TGCGCCAGCCGGGGGGTGGGCAGTACGAACTATGGCTACACCTTC. Protein product: CASRGVGSTNYGYTF.